A selection of T cell receptor beta chains follows, all from one sample in a study of shared clonotypes between healthy human individuals. Method: immunoSEQ multiplex PCR; TCRdb's copy keeps in-frame clones and lacks some. This sample has about 2.1 million clones, with just over 90% found just once. The sample consisted of naive CD8+ T cells from PBMCs. Receptors were obtained from a man in his late teens or twenties in good health. Some clones in this sample may be carry-over from other donors' samples. CDR3s include the opening cysteine and the closing phenylalanine or tryptophan.

V gene: TRBV4-3
J gene: TRBJ1-1
CDR3 protein: CASSQGGVGLTGEAFF

V gene: TRBV11-2
J gene: TRBJ2-7
CDR3 protein: CASQGRKYEQYF

V gene: TRBV7-3
J gene: TRBJ2-3
CDR3 protein: CASSHSGSTDTQYF

V gene: TRBV4-1
J gene: TRBJ1-2
CDR3 protein: CASSQVEVGYGYTF

V gene: TRBV28
J gene: TRBJ2-3
CDR3 protein: CASSLLGGSTDTQYF

V gene: TRBV5-1
J gene: TRBJ2-7
CDR3 protein: CASSFAQPSYEQYF

V gene: TRBV10-3
J gene: TRBJ2-1
CDR3 protein: CAISESVGLVTDEQFF

V gene: TRBV27
J gene: TRBJ1-1
CDR3 protein: CASSLTVFSEAFF

V gene: TRBV19
J gene: TRBJ1-5
CDR3 protein: CASSIGVPNQPQHF

V gene: TRBV19
J gene: TRBJ1-1
CDR3 protein: CASSIMPANTEAFF

V gene: TRBV21-1
J gene: TRBJ2-1
CDR3 protein: CASSSSSGRTYNEQFF

V gene: TRBV7-9
J gene: .
CDR3 protein: CASSSGRGSASSYEQYF

V gene: TRBV2
J gene: TRBJ1-1
CDR3 protein: CASSPGLSIPNTEAFF

V gene: TRBV11-2
J gene: TRBJ2-6
CDR3 protein: CASSLVVGVHEANVLTF

V gene: TRBV27
J gene: TRBJ2-7
CDR3 protein: CASPGGMQPYEQYF

V gene: TRBV5-5
J gene: TRBJ1-3
CDR3 protein: CASSLARMGRSGNTIYF

V gene: TRBV27
J gene: TRBJ2-7
CDR3 protein: CASSRGGLEQYF

V gene: TRBV28
J gene: TRBJ2-1
CDR3 protein: CASQKGGGRAREQFF

V gene: TRBV5-1
J gene: TRBJ2-1
CDR3 protein: CASSLDPGARGEQFF

V gene: TRBV19
J gene: TRBJ2-1
CDR3 protein: CASRGDHNEQFF

V gene: TRBV11-2
J gene: TRBJ2-1
CDR3 protein: CASSLVAGGMNEQFF

V gene: TRBV2
J gene: TRBJ2-3
CDR3 protein: CAFTGIPGQYTDTQYF

V gene: TRBV29-1
J gene: TRBJ2-2
CDR3 protein: CSVGLPNTGELFF

V gene: TRBV18
J gene: TRBJ2-7
CDR3 protein: CASSPALPSGTYEQYF

V gene: TRBV11-3
J gene: TRBJ2-1
CDR3 protein: CASSLRDGLSEQFF

V gene: TRBV11-2
J gene: TRBJ2-3
CDR3 protein: CASSLAPPDTQYF

V gene: TRBV5-6
J gene: TRBJ2-7
CDR3 protein: CASSPTPTGFLTEQYF

V gene: TRBV7-9
J gene: TRBJ2-6
CDR3 protein: CASSSTDGTPNSGANVLTF

V gene: TRBV6-5
J gene: TRBJ2-7
CDR3 protein: CASSPSRTGSYEQYF

V gene: TRBV7-8
J gene: TRBJ2-2
CDR3 protein: CASSARFTPGTAGELFF

V gene: TRBV25-1
J gene: TRBJ2-6
CDR3 protein: CASSSASSGANVLTF

V gene: TRBV28
J gene: TRBJ1-5
CDR3 protein: CASSQLRSQPQHF

V gene: TRBV7-9
J gene: TRBJ2-7
CDR3 protein: CASSFSANYEQYF

V gene: TRBV27
J gene: TRBJ2-7
CDR3 protein: CASSQGIMYEQYF

V gene: TRBV5-8
J gene: TRBJ1-5
CDR3 protein: CASSARPAGEQPQHF

V gene: TRBV27
J gene: TRBJ2-5
CDR3 protein: CASSSGLAVGKETQYF

V gene: TRBV27
J gene: TRBJ2-1
CDR3 protein: CASSKGQNSYNEQFF

V gene: TRBV7-6
J gene: TRBJ2-1
CDR3 protein: CASSEGPGVGNEQFF

V gene: TRBV15
J gene: TRBJ2-7
CDR3 protein: CATSATGTLDPDEQYF

V gene: TRBV5-1
J gene: TRBJ2-7
CDR3 protein: CASSMSSTIITDGYEQYF

V gene: TRBV6-6
J gene: TRBJ2-7
CDR3 protein: CASSPTKLGYEQYF

V gene: TRBV19
J gene: TRBJ2-7
CDR3 protein: CASSEYRSYEQYF

V gene: TRBV27
J gene: TRBJ2-1
CDR3 protein: CASSLSMTNREQFF

V gene: TRBV18
J gene: TRBJ2-1
CDR3 protein: CASSTDSREPYNEQFF

V gene: TRBV7-6
J gene: TRBJ2-7
CDR3 protein: CASSPWGERVEQYF

V gene: TRBV9
J gene: TRBJ2-1
CDR3 protein: CASSWGGRYNEQFF

V gene: TRBV27
J gene: TRBJ1-2
CDR3 protein: CASSSRVGIGYGYTF

V gene: TRBV11-1
J gene: TRBJ2-6
CDR3 protein: CASSPRPRGANVLTF

V gene: TRBV2
J gene: TRBJ2-1
CDR3 protein: CASSYTGQGDNEQFF

V gene: TRBV7-9
J gene: TRBJ2-3
CDR3 protein: CASSLFGSTQYF